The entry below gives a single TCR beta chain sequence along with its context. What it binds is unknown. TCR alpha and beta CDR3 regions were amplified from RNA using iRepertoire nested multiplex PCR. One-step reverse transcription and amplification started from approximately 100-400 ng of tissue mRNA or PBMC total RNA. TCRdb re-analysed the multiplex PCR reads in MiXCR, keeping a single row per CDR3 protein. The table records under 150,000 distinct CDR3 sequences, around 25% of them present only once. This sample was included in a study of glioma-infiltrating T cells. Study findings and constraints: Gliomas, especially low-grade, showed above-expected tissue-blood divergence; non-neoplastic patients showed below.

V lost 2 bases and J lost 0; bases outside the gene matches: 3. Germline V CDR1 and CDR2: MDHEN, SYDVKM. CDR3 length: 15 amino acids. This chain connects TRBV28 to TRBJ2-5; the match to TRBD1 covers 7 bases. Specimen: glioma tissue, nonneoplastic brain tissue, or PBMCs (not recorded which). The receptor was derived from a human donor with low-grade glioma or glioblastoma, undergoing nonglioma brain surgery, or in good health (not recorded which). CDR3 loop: CASSLLRGNQETQYF. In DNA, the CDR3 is TGTGCCAGCAGTTTACTCAGGGGGAACCAAGAGACCCAGTACTTC.